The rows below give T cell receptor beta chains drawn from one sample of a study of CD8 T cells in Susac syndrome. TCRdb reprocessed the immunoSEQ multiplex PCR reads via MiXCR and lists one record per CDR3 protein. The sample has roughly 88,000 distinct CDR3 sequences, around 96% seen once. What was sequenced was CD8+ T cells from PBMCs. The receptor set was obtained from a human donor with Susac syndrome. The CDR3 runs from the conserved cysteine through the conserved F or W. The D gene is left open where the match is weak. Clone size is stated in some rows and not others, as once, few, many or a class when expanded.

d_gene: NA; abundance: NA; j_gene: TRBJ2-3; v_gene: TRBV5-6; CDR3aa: CASSSGETREPDTQYF; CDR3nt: TGTGCCAGCAGTTCTGGAGAGACCCGAGAACCAGATACGCAGTATTTT
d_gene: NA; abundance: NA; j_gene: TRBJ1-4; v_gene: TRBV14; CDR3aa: CASSLLDSEKLFF; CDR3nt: TGTGCCAGCAGCCTCTTAGACAGTGAAAAACTGTTTTTT
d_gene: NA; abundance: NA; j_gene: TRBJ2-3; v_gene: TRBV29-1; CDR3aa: CSASGQHTDTQYF; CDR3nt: TGCAGCGCTAGTGGACAGCACACAGATACGCAGTATTTT
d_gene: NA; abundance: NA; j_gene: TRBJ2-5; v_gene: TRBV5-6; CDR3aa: CASSGGRGEISETQYF; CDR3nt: TGTGCCAGCAGCGGGGGAAGGGGAGAGATTTCCGAGACCCAGTACTTC
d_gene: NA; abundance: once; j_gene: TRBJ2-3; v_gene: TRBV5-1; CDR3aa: CASRPAADPYDTDTQYF; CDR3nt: TGCGCCAGCCGGCCGGCGGCGGACCCCTACGACACTGATACGCAGTATTTT
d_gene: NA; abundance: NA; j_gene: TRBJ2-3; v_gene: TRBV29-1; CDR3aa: CSVDAHGDTQYF; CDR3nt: TGCAGCGTTGACGCCCACGGAGATACGCAGTATTTT
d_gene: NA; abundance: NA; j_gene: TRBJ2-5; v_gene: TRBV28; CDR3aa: CASSLWGGTTETQYF; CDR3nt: TGTGCCAGCAGTTTATGGGGGGGGACAACCGAGACCCAGTACTTC
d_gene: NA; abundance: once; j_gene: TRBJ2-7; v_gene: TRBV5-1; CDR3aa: CASSEVDYEQYF; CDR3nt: TGCGCCAGCAGCGAGGTAGACTACGAGCAGTACTTC
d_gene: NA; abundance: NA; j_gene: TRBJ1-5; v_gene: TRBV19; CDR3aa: CASNPPGGNQPQHF; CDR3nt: TGTGCCAGCAACCCCCCAGGAGGCAATCAGCCCCAGCATTTT
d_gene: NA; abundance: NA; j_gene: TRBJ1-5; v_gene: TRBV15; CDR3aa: CATSRWGDQPQHF; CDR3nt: TGTGCCACCAGCAGGTGGGGGGATCAGCCCCAGCATTTT